This T cell receptor beta chain was sequenced during a study of blood T cell repertoires in COVID-19. Study details: Sources were T cells, B-cell-depleted T cells, or PBMCs; the material itself was cDNA or gDNA.

V dropped 0 bases and J dropped 0 bases, with 14 bases sitting between them. The CDR3 is 17 amino acids. The germline V gene encodes CDR1 SGHAT and CDR2 FQNNGV. Produced via immunoSEQ multiplex PCR; TCRdb's table is partial and in-frame only. The sample consists of approximately 280,000 clones, roughly 90% of them appearing once. The sequence came from a man aged 45-65 years with acute or convalescent COVID-19. The chain couples TRBV11-2 to TRBJ1-2; D is uncertain. Material for sequencing was peripheral blood. The CDR3 coding sequence is TGTGCCAGCAGCTTAGAAAGGCCGGGGAGGGCTAACTATGGCTACACCTTC. Translating it yields CASSLERPGRANYGYTF.